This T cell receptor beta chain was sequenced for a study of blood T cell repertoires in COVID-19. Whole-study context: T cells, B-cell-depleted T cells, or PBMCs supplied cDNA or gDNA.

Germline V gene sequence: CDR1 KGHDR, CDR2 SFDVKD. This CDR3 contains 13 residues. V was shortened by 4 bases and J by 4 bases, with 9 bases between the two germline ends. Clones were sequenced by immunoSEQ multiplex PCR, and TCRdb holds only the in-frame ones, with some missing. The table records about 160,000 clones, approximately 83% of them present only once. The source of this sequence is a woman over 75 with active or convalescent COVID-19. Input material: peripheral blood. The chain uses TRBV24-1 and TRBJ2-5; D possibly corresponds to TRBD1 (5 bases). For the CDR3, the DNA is TGTGCCACCAGTGACCCAGGGTTAGAGACCCAGTACTTC. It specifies CATSDPGLETQYF.